What follows are 30 T cell receptor beta chains derived from one specimen sequenced in a study of blood T cell repertoires in COVID-19. TCRdb's table, derived via immunoSEQ multiplex PCR, lists solely in-frame clones and lacks some. The sample carries about 200,000 clones, 70% to 90% recorded once. The sample consisted of peripheral blood. These receptors were obtained from a man aged 18-30 years with active or convalescent COVID-19.

This chain joins TRBV19 and TRBJ1-2, with 7 bases fitting TRBD1. The CDR3 sequence is 12 residues long. V was pared by 10 bases and J by 1 base, with 3 bases of the junction left unmatched. The germline CDR1 and CDR2 sequences are LNHDA and SQIVND (reference sequence). CDR3 protein: CATQGDNYGYTF. As DNA, the CDR3 is TGTGCCACCCAGGGGGATAACTATGGCTACACCTTC.

The chain is built from TRBV7-2 and TRBJ1-1, with 7 bases aligning to TRBD1. V was clipped by 5 bases and J by 2 bases; unmatched bases: 5. The CDR3 is 14 amino acids. Germline CDR1 reads SGHTA; CDR2 reads FQGNSA. Written as DNA, the CDR3 is TGTGCCAGCAGCCTCGGACAGGTTAACACTGAAGCTTTCTTT. This codes for CASSLGQVNTEAFF.

The chain carries TRBV5-4 and TRBJ2-5; 8 nucleotides line up with TRBD2. In germline, CDR1 is SGHNT, CDR2 YYREEE (reference sequence). Trimming removed 4 bases from V and 5 bases from J; junction bases left unmatched: 7. The CDR3 contains 14 residues. The CDR3 loop reads CASSTGGGPETQYF. The CDR3 DNA follows: TGTGCCAGCAGCACCGGGGGGGGTCCCGAGACCCAGTACTTC.

This clone was detected only a few times. This chain links TRBV24-1 with TRBJ1-2; D is uncertain. Deletions cut 0 bases from V and 8 bases from J, with 12 bases between. Per the germline V gene, CDR1 is KGHDR and CDR2 is SFDVKD. The CDR3 sequence is 14 residues long. CDR3 DNA: TGTGCCACCAGTGATTTGCCCGGGTTTGACGGCTACACCTTC. This gives the protein CATSDLPGFDGYTF.

This clone was counted a few times. V usage is TRBV28 and J usage is TRBJ2-1, with TRBD2 matching over 7 bases. The germline V gene encodes CDR1 MDHEN and CDR2 SYDVKM. This CDR3 has 15 residues. V lost 5 bases to trimming and J lost 0 bases; unmatched junction nucleotides: 4. The CDR3 DNA reads TGTGCCAGCAGTGGGAGGGCAAGCTCCTACAATGAGCAGTTCTTC. The encoded protein is CASSGRASSYNEQFF. Full variable domain (remainder filled in from reference TRBV28 and TRBJ2-1): DVKVTQSSRYLVKRTGEKVFLECVQDMDHENMFWYRQDPGLGLRLIYFSYDVKMKEKGDIPEGYSVSREKKERFSLILESASTNQTSMYLCASSGRASSYNEQFFGPGTRLTVL.

The chain has TRBV30 and TRBJ1-6; D may be TRBD1 (5 bases). Trimming removed 1 base from V and 4 bases from J, with 11 bases in between. There are 15 residues in the CDR3. The V gene's germline CDR1 is GTSNPN and CDR2 SVGIG (reference sequence). CDR3 DNA sequence: TGTGCCTGGAGTGCACGAGGGACTTATAATTCACCCCTCCACTTT. It codes for CAWSARGTYNSPLHF.

The gene calls are TRBV2 and TRBJ2-1; 8 nucleotides agree with TRBD1. CDR1 is SNHLY and CDR2 is FYNNEI in the germline V gene. J gave up 7 bases and V 3 bases, and 11 bases lay outside the gene matches. The CDR3 contains 16 residues. The CDR3 coding sequence is TGTGCCAGCAGTGAGATGACAGGGGTCCTGAGGAATGAGCAGTTCTTC. Its translation is CASSEMTGVLRNEQFF.

The CDR3 protein is CASSTYGAIGGGYTF. DNA for the CDR3: TGTGCCAGTAGTACATATGGGGCGATTGGTGGTGGCTACACCTTC. V gene TRBV19 combines with J gene TRBJ1-2; TRBD1 is a possible D gene (5 bases). Germline V gives CDR1 LNHDA, CDR2 SQIVND (reference sequence). The CDR3 spans 15 residues. Trimming took off 4 bases at V and 7 bases at J, with 19 bases between the two ends.

This chain joins TRBV6-1 and TRBJ2-1, with D perhaps TRBD1 (5 bases). Germline CDR1 MNHNS, CDR2 SASEGT. The CDR3 spans 16 residues. V dropped 3 bases and J dropped 0 bases, with 12 bases sitting between them. The CDR3 region is CASSDRTPSSYNEQFF. The CDR3, as DNA: TGTGCCAGCAGTGACCGGACACCGAGCTCCTACAATGAGCAGTTCTTC.

This chain links TRBV7-9 with TRBJ1-3; 7 positions match TRBD1. V shed 1 base, J shed 0 bases, and the junction held 0 bases outside the gene matches. This CDR3 has 15 amino acids. CDR1 SEHNR and CDR2 FQNEAQ come from the germline V gene (reference sequence). The CDR3 sequence is CASSLGQGSGNTIYF. The CDR3 DNA reads as TGTGCCAGCAGCTTAGGACAGGGCTCTGGAAACACCATATATTTT. The full variable domain, with the rest looked up from reference TRBV7-9 and TRBJ1-3, is DTGVSQNPRHKITKRGQNVTFRCDPISEHNRLYWYRQTLGQGPEFLTYFQNEAQLEKSRLLSDRFSAERPKGSFSTLEIQRTEQGDSAMYLCASSLGQGSGNTIYFGEGSWLTVV.

The genes are TRBV12-3 or TRBV12-4 and TRBJ2-3; D unresolved. The CDR3 length is 13 residues. V was shortened by 6 bases and J by 0 bases, with 7 bases between the two germline ends. The CDR3 reads CASSNGSTDTQYF. The CDR3 nucleotides are TGTGCCAGCAGCAACGGGAGCACAGATACGCAGTATTTT.

V gene TRBV30 combines with J gene TRBJ1-4, with 7 bases identical to TRBD1. CDR3 length: 14 residues. In germline, CDR1 is GTSNPN, CDR2 SVGIG (reference sequence). After removal of 3 bases from V and 8 bases from J, the junction contained 9 bases not matched to a gene. CDR3 protein: CAWRMGRGIEKLFF. The CDR3 DNA is TGTGCCTGGAGGATGGGCAGGGGGATCGAAAAACTGTTTTTT.

The chain joins TRBV2 to TRBJ1-5, with D uncertain. V was cut by 6 bases and J by 4 bases, with 13 bases left in between. The CDR3 consists of 14 residues. Germline lookup yields CDR1 SNHLY and CDR2 FYNNEI. CDR3 region: CASSAEVANQPQHF. As DNA, the CDR3 is TGTGCCAGCAGCGCTGAAGTAGCTAATCAGCCCCAGCATTTT.

This clone occurred once. V is TRBV30 and J is TRBJ2-1; TRBD2 might be the D (6 bases). Germline CDR1 is GTSNPN and CDR2 is SVGIG (reference sequence). The CDR3 has 14 amino acids. V lost 4 bases to trimming and J lost 10 bases, with 20 bases between them. The CDR3 spells CAWTKPGLLREQFF. CDR3 nucleotide sequence: TGTGCCTGGACCAAACCGGGACTTCTAAGGGAGCAGTTCTTC.

V usage is TRBV4-1 and J usage is TRBJ2-3, with TRBD1 as a possible D gene (5 bases). V was pared by 0 bases and J by 3 bases, with 13 bases between. The CDR3 runs 16 residues. Germline loops: CDR1 MGHRA, CDR2 YSYEKL. CDR3 DNA: TGCGCCAGCAGCCAAGAGTTGGCCAGGGCTACAGATACGCAGTATTTT. Protein sequence: CASSQELARATDTQYF.

The gene calls are TRBV19 and TRBJ2-7; the match to TRBD1 covers 7 bases. The V gene end was trimmed by 6 bases and the J gene end by 5 bases; junction bases not matched to a gene: 4. The CDR3 has 12 amino acids. The V gene's germline CDR1 is LNHDA and CDR2 SQIVND (reference sequence). Here the CDR3 reads CASSPTGNEQYF. CDR3 nucleotides: TGTGCCAGTAGCCCGACAGGGAACGAGCAGTACTTC.

V is TRBV29-1 and J is TRBJ1-2, with D unclear. V lost 0 bases and J 4 bases, leaving 12 bases between the germline ends. The length of the CDR3 is 14 residues. Germline CDR1 is SQVTM and CDR2 is ANQGSEA. This CDR3 reads CSVEELRARYGYTF. The CDR3 region has the DNA TGCAGCGTTGAAGAATTGAGGGCGCGCTATGGCTACACCTTC.

This rearrangement joins TRBV6-5 to TRBJ2-7; perhaps TRBD1 as D (5 bases). With 5 bases removed from V and 3 bases from J, the gap between germline ends came to 17 bases. The germline V gene encodes CDR1 MNHEY and CDR2 SVGAGI. The CDR3 has 15 residues. DNA of the CDR3: TGTGCCAGCAGTACCCCTCAGGGTTTCGTCTACGAGCAGTACTTC. Translated: CASSTPQGFVYEQYF.

The chain has TRBV28 and TRBJ2-7, with 7 bases fitting TRBD1. J was trimmed by 1 base and V by 2 bases; bases with no gene match: 5. Germline V gene data show CDR1 as MDHEN and CDR2 as SYDVKM. This CDR3 is 15 amino acids long. Written as DNA, the CDR3 is TGTGCCAGCAGTTTACCTGGACAGGATTCCTACGAGCAGTACTTC. As protein: CASSLPGQDSYEQYF.

The chain recombines TRBV27 with TRBJ2-7; D is possibly TRBD1 (6 bases). The length of the CDR3 is 13 residues. Germline CDR1 is MNHEY and CDR2 is SMNVEV (reference sequence). V was cut by 6 bases and J by 0 bases, with 9 bases left in between. CDR3 amino acids: CASSRTVSYEQYF. The CDR3 DNA sequence: TGTGCCAGCAGCCGGACAGTCTCCTACGAGCAGTACTTC.

This clone appeared once. J is TRBJ2-3 and V is TRBV6-4; TRBD2 is a possible D gene (6 bases). Germline V CDR1 and CDR2: MRHNA, SNTAGT. Trimming took 6 bases from V and 2 from J, leaving 9 bases between them. The CDR3 spans 13 residues. The DNA for the CDR3 is TGTGCCAGCAGCGGAGGGGACACAGATACGCAGTATTTT. Protein product: CASSGGDTDTQYF.

The chain has TRBV4-3 and TRBJ1-5, with TRBD1 matching 11 bases. J was trimmed by 6 bases and V by 0 bases; bases with no gene match: 7. The V gene's germline CDR1 is LGHNA and CDR2 YSLEER. This CDR3 is 17 amino acids long. In nucleotides, the CDR3 is TGCGCCAGCAGCCAAGATTTTGGGACAGGGGGGTTTCAGCCCCAGCATTTT. It encodes CASSQDFGTGGFQPQHF.

The chain carries TRBV10-2 and TRBJ1-3; tentative D call: TRBD1 (6 bases). CDR1 is WSHSY and CDR2 is SAAADI in the germline V gene. The ends were cut back, 3 bases at V and 9 bases at J, with 15 bases in the middle. This CDR3 is built from 14 residues. Here the CDR3 reads CASSEPRQGLTIYF. In DNA form, the CDR3 reads TGCGCCAGCAGTGAACCGCGTCAGGGGCTCACCATATATTTT.

The table lists this clone with a few counts. This chain joins TRBV29-1 and TRBJ1-1; D ambiguous. CDR3 length equals 13 residues. Germline V gene lookup returns CDR1 SQVTM and CDR2 ANQGSEA. V lost 2 bases to trimming and J lost 1 base, with 8 bases between them. As DNA, the CDR3 is TGCAGCGTTGAACCGGCGGGGAACACTGAAGCTTTCTTT. Protein product: CSVEPAGNTEAFF.

There are many counts of this clone. The J gene is TRBJ2-2, the V gene TRBV30; weak D call: TRBD1 (7 bases). CDR1 is GTSNPN and CDR2 is SVGIG in the germline V gene (reference sequence). The CDR3 covers 15 residues. V was trimmed by 8 bases and J by 5 bases, leaving 21 bases between them. This CDR3 reads CAGGTRDSRTGELFF. CDR3 in DNA: TGTGCCGGAGGGACCCGGGACAGCCGGACCGGGGAGCTGTTTTTT.

CDR3 amino acids: CASNRQGKGGDEQYF. As DNA, the CDR3 is TGTGCCAGCAACCGACAAGGTAAAGGAGGCGACGAGCAGTACTTC. The chain couples TRBV21-1 to TRBJ2-7; TRBD2, the table's D call, was not compared with the DNA. TRBV21-1 is a recognized pseudogene. CDR3 length: 15 residues.

J is TRBJ2-5 and V is TRBV18, with D perhaps matching TRBD2 (5 bases). CDR3 length equals 13 residues. Deletions cut 6 bases from V and 3 bases from J, with 11 bases between. In germline, CDR1 is KGHSH, CDR2 LQKENI. The CDR3 protein is CASSSGMEETQYF. CDR3 in DNA: TGTGCCAGCTCTTCGGGAATGGAAGAGACCCAGTACTTC. Variable domain in full (rest from reference TRBV18 and TRBJ2-5): NAGVMQNPRHLVRRRGQEARLRCSPMKGHSHVYWYRQLPEEGLKFMVYLQKENIIDESGMPKERFSAEFPKEGPSILRIQQVVRGDSAAYFCASSSGMEETQYFGPGTRLLVL.

The rearrangement uses TRBV14 and TRBJ2-1; 9 nucleotides agree with TRBD1. Germline CDR1 reads SGHDN; CDR2 reads FVKESK. V was pared by 4 bases and J by 5 bases, with 9 bases of the junction left unmatched. This CDR3 comprises 16 residues. The CDR3 bases are TGTGCCAGCAGCCCCAAAGGGGACAGGGTGAACAATGAGCAGTTCTTC. Residues: CASSPKGDRVNNEQFF.

The chain has TRBV19 and TRBJ2-5; possibly TRBD1 for D (6 bases). Trimming stripped 6 bases from V and 0 bases from J, with 20 bases between. The germline V gene has CDR1 LNHDA and CDR2 SQIVND (reference sequence). CDR3 length equals 17 residues. The CDR3 sequence is CASSKTKGVLYQETQYF. DNA of the CDR3: TGTGCCAGTAGCAAAACGAAGGGGGTCCTATACCAAGAGACCCAGTACTTC.

CDR3: CEVQASNQPQHF. The CDR3 nucleotides are TGTGAAGTCCAGGCCAGCAATCAGCCCCAGCATTTT. The chain couples TRBV27 to TRBJ1-5, with D unclear. Per the germline V gene, CDR1 is MNHEY and CDR2 is SMNVEV (reference sequence). This CDR3 region has 12 residues.